A single sample is the source of the 17 T cell receptor beta chains below, sequenced in a study of blood T cell repertoires in COVID-19. The data were produced by immunoSEQ multiplex PCR, yet TCRdb's version contains in-frame clones alone and is incomplete. The sample comprises 410,000 or so clones, roughly 90% of which are singletons, and under 2% rests with the top ten. Sequenced input: peripheral blood. These receptors were collected from a woman in her 40s with COVID-19, enrolled during active disease.

This chain links TRBV7-8 with TRBJ2-5, with 11 nucleotides matching TRBD1. J was trimmed by 2 bases and V by 0 bases; bases with no gene match: 2. Germline loops: CDR1 SGHVS, CDR2 FQNEAQ. This CDR3 spans 16 amino acids. CDR3: CASSLAGQGVQETQYF. CDR3 bases: TGTGCCAGCAGCTTAGCGGGACAGGGGGTTCAAGAGACCCAGTACTTC.

This sequence joins TRBV7-2 and TRBJ2-3, with TRBD2 identical over 9 bases. CDR3 size: 15 residues. V lost 8 bases and J lost 4; bases outside the gene matches: 10. CDR1 is SGHTA and CDR2 is FQGNSA in the germline V gene. CDR3 in amino acids: CASPLPSGAPDTQYF. The CDR3 DNA follows: TGTGCCAGCCCCTTGCCTAGCGGGGCGCCAGATACGCAGTATTTT.

This clone was detected only a few times. The V gene is TRBV7-2, the J gene TRBJ1-2; the D gene is possibly TRBD1 (6 bases). Per the germline V gene, CDR1 is SGHTA and CDR2 is FQGNSA. The CDR3 spans 14 residues. V dropped 3 bases and J dropped 3 bases, with 11 bases sitting between them. CDR3 coding DNA: TGTGCCAGCAGCTTTAACAGGGATGACTATGGCTACACCTTC. Translated, it gives CASSFNRDDYGYTF.

The J gene is TRBJ1-6, the V gene TRBV7-2, with 9 bases aligning to TRBD1. The J segment lost 8 bases and the V segment lost 4 bases, leaving 12 bases of the junction unmatched. The CDR3 runs to 17 residues. Germline loops: CDR1 SGHTA, CDR2 FQGNSA. CDR3 nucleotides: TGTGCCAGCAGCTCTAAATTTCCGGGACAGGGAGATTCACCCCTCCACTTT. Its protein product is CASSSKFPGQGDSPLHF.

The rearrangement uses TRBV5-8 and TRBJ2-3; TRBD1 matches 10 bases. Germline V lookup: CDR1 SGHTS, CDR2 YDEGEE. The junction had 5 bases not matched to a gene; V was cut back by 4 bases and J by 3 bases. The length of the CDR3 is 15 residues. The CDR3 DNA follows: TGTGCCAGCAGCCCCTGGGACAGGGGTACAGATACGCAGTATTTT. It codes for CASSPWDRGTDTQYF.

The J gene is TRBJ1-1, the V gene TRBV11-3, with a possible D match to TRBD1 (6 bases). CDR3 size: 15 residues. Germline V lookup: CDR1 SGHNT, CDR2 YENEEA. Trimming took 3 bases from V and 0 from J, leaving 11 bases between them. Here the CDR3 reads CASSLGRGMNTEAFF. CDR3 nucleotides: TGTGCCAGCAGCTTGGGCAGGGGAATGAACACTGAAGCTTTCTTT. Complete variable domain (other parts from reference TRBV11-3 and TRBJ1-1): EAGVVQSPRYKIIEKKQPVAFWCNPISGHNTLYWYLQNLGQGPELLIRYENEEAVDDSQLPKDRFSAERLKGVDSTLKIQPAELGDSAVYLCASSLGRGMNTEAFFGQGTRLTVV.

V and J are TRBV5-4 and TRBJ2-2, with a weak D call TRBD1 (6 bases). Germline CDR1 reads SGHNT; CDR2 reads YYREEE (reference sequence). The CDR3 is 16 amino acids. V lost 0 bases, J lost 5 bases, and 14 bases lay in between. This chain's CDR3 is CASSLVLQGGTGELFF. The CDR3 DNA reads as TGTGCCAGCAGCTTGGTTTTACAGGGCGGGACCGGGGAGCTGTTTTTT.

J is TRBJ1-1 and V is TRBV7-3, with D tentatively TRBD1 (5 bases). This CDR3 is 14 amino acids long. CDR1 and CDR2 (germline): SGHTA, FQGTGA. Trimming stripped 5 bases from V and 4 bases from J, with 14 bases between. DNA for the CDR3: TGTGCCAGCAGCGTAAACGGGGGGATCACTGAAGCTTTCTTT. Translated: CASSVNGGITEAFF.

This clone was recorded once. The chain couples TRBV28 to TRBJ1-1, with D unresolved. Germline V gives CDR1 MDHEN, CDR2 SYDVKM. The CDR3 runs to 13 residues. The V end was cut by 5 bases, the J end by 0 bases, with 7 bases between. In nucleotides, the CDR3 is TGTGCCAGCAGTGGGCAGGTGAACACTGAAGCTTTCTTT. The encoded protein is CASSGQVNTEAFF.

V is TRBV25-1 and J is TRBJ1-2; weak D call: TRBD1 (5 bases). The CDR3 is made up of 17 amino acids. CDR1 and CDR2 (germline): MGHDK, SYGVNS. V was pared by 1 base and J by 4 bases, with 19 bases between. The CDR3 spells CASSEFAASGASYGYTF. The CDR3 DNA follows: TGTGCCAGCAGTGAATTCGCGGCGTCTGGGGCCAGCTATGGCTACACCTTC.

The V call is TRBV18, the J call TRBJ1-2, with 9 bases identical to TRBD1. This CDR3 region has 20 residues. Germline lookup yields CDR1 KGHSH and CDR2 LQKENI. V was pared by 3 bases and J by 4 bases, with 21 bases of the junction left unmatched. Written as DNA, the CDR3 is TGTGCCAGCTCACCGCAGGGCGAGGACAGGGGTGTTTTTGGCGGCTATGGCTACACCTTC. This sequence encodes CASSPQGEDRGVFGGYGYTF.

The chain recombines TRBV11-2 with TRBJ2-7, with 8 bases identical to TRBD1. Losses at the gene ends were 4 bases for V and 3 bases for J; bases not matched to a gene: 8. The CDR3 consists of 15 residues. Germline V gene lookup returns CDR1 SGHAT and CDR2 FQNNGV. CDR3 DNA sequence: TGTGCCAGCAGCTCCAGGGGGCGAAGTTACTACGAGCAGTACTTC. It yields the protein CASSSRGRSYYEQYF.

Turning to this clone: This sample also contains other DNA sequences that code for the same CDR3. The rearrangement uses TRBV18 and TRBJ1-5; D is unclear. V shed 2 bases and J shed 4 bases, with 6 bases lying between them. The CDR3 is 13 amino acids. CDR1 and CDR2 from the germline V gene are KGHSH and LQKENI. CDR3 DNA sequence: TGTGCCAGCTCACCATCCTCGAATCAGCCCCAGCATTTT. The encoded protein is CASSPSSNQPQHF.

The rearrangement uses TRBV19 and TRBJ2-1; 9 positions match TRBD1. Germline assignment: CDR1 LNHDA and CDR2 SQIVND (reference sequence). With 4 bases clipped from V and 0 bases from J, the junction kept 1 base outside the gene matches. This CDR3 region has 15 residues. The DNA for the CDR3 is TGTGCCAGTAGTAAGACAGGGGGCTCCTACAATGAGCAGTTCTTC. Amino acid sequence: CASSKTGGSYNEQFF.

V usage is TRBV10-3 and J usage is TRBJ1-2, with a tentative D call TRBD1 (5 bases). The V end lost 3 bases, the J end lost 8 bases, and 19 bases lay between the germline ends. The CDR3 is made up of 15 amino acids. Germline V lookup: CDR1 ENHRY, CDR2 SYGVKD. CDR3 region: CAISDQGGRIGGYTF. In nucleotides, the CDR3 is TGTGCCATCAGTGACCAGGGAGGGCGAATCGGGGGCTACACCTTC.

The chain uses TRBV10-3 and TRBJ2-7; the match to TRBD1 covers 10 bases. Germline V gives CDR1 ENHRY, CDR2 SYGVKD. The CDR3 spans 16 residues. With V trimmed by 2 bases and J by 4 bases, 8 bases remained unmatched. The CDR3 DNA follows: TGTGCCATCAGTGAGCCCGGGACAGGGGCACAATACGAGCAGTACTTC. Translating it yields CAISEPGTGAQYEQYF.

The rearrangement uses TRBV6-4 and TRBJ2-7, with 11 bases that match TRBD2. Germline V lookup: CDR1 MRHNA, CDR2 SNTAGT. J gave up 7 bases and V 4 bases, and 6 bases lay outside the gene matches. The CDR3 has 14 amino acids. The CDR3 nucleotides read TGTGCCAGCAGTGTACTAGCGGGAGAGGGAGAGCAGTACTTC. It specifies CASSVLAGEGEQYF.